These 9 T cell receptor beta chains were all obtained from the same sample, sequenced in a study of blood T cell repertoires in COVID-19. Only in-frame clones appear in the TCRdb table, and some are missing; sequencing was by immunoSEQ multiplex PCR. There are approximately 230,000 clones in the sample; around 89% occur only once, and roughly 6.3% lies in the top ten. The specimen sequenced was peripheral blood. These receptors all come from a woman between 25 and 40 years old with COVID-19, enrolled during active disease.

The chain uses TRBV6-5 and TRBJ1-1; 7 bases agree with TRBD1. J was trimmed by 3 bases and V by 7 bases; bases with no gene match: 5. The CDR3 totals 13 residues. Germline CDR1 and CDR2: MNHEY and SVGAGI. The CDR3 coding sequence is TGTGCCAGCACCCTAGACAGGGACACTGAAGCTTTCTTT. This gives the protein CASTLDRDTEAFF.

The chain couples TRBV10-3 to TRBJ2-3, with 7 bases lining up with TRBD1. The CDR3 length is 13 residues. The germline V gene has CDR1 ENHRY and CDR2 SYGVKD. The J segment lost 0 bases and the V segment lost 6 bases, leaving 0 bases of the junction unmatched. CDR3 residues: CAIRGQSTDTQYF. As DNA, the CDR3 is TGTGCCATCAGGGGACAGAGCACAGATACGCAGTATTTT.

This chain uses TRBV30 with TRBJ1-4; D possibly corresponds to TRBD1 (6 bases). CDR3 length equals 12 residues. Deletions cut 0 bases from V and 7 bases from J, with 6 bases between. Per the germline V gene, CDR1 is GTSNPN and CDR2 is SVGIG (reference sequence). The DNA for the CDR3 is TGTGCCTGGAGTGTACAGGGTGAAAAACTGTTTTTT. Translated: CAWSVQGEKLFF.

V is TRBV5-4 and J is TRBJ1-2; 9 nucleotides match TRBD1. The CDR3 spans 15 residues. Germline assignment: CDR1 SGHNT and CDR2 YYREEE (reference sequence). V trimming: 2 bases; J trimming: 8 bases; junction bases outside the gene matches: 10. The CDR3 loop reads CASSFVEDRGGGYTF. The CDR3 coding sequence is TGTGCCAGCAGCTTTGTGGAGGACAGGGGAGGGGGCTACACCTTC.

This rearrangement joins TRBV18 to TRBJ2-5; TRBD2 aligns across 10 bases. J lost 1 base, V lost 2 bases, and 1 base had no gene match. Germline CDR1 is KGHSH and CDR2 is LQKENI. This CDR3 spans 15 amino acids. DNA of the CDR3: TGTGCCAGCTCACCAAGCGGGAGGGTCCAAGAGACCCAGTACTTC. This translates into CASSPSGRVQETQYF.

This clone was counted only a few times. The V gene is TRBV6-5, the J gene TRBJ1-1; 7 bases are shared with TRBD1. With 7 bases clipped from V and 10 bases from J, the junction kept 12 bases outside the gene matches. This CDR3 contains 13 residues. CDR1 and CDR2 from the germline V gene are MNHEY and SVGAGI. This chain's CDR3 is CASTLTRRGRAFF. CDR3 DNA: TGTGCCAGCACCCTAACCCGTAGGGGGCGAGCTTTCTTT.

V gene TRBV6-5 combines with J gene TRBJ2-1; possible D gene TRBD2, 5 bases. Between the trimmed V and J ends, which lost 3 bases and 7 bases, there was a span of 13 bases. The CDR3 has 14 amino acids. Germline V CDR1 and CDR2: MNHEY, SVGAGI. In nucleotides, the CDR3 is TGTGCCAGCAGTTATAACGGGGAACGTAATGAGCAGTTCTTC. This codes for CASSYNGERNEQFF.

This clone has only a few counts. This chain joins TRBV7-9 and TRBJ2-1; unclear D gene. CDR3 size: 12 residues. V was shortened by 0 bases and J by 10 bases, with 7 bases between the two germline ends. Germline V gene sequence: CDR1 SEHNR, CDR2 FQNEAQ (reference sequence). CDR3 sequence reads: CASSLALREQFF. The CDR3 DNA is TGTGCCAGCAGCTTAGCGCTTAGAGAGCAGTTCTTC.

The rearrangement links TRBV18 to TRBJ1-2; tentatively, D is TRBD1 (5 bases). The CDR3 totals 14 residues. V was pared by 6 bases and J by 4 bases, with 15 bases between. Germline V gene data show CDR1 as KGHSH and CDR2 as LQKENI. For the CDR3, the DNA is TGTGCCAGCTCCCCAGTAGGGGAAGGCTATGGCTACACCTTC. Amino acid sequence: CASSPVGEGYGYTF.